These 4 T cell receptor beta chains came from one sample sequenced in a study of cytomegalovirus exposure and HLA in healthy donors. Both 60 Vbeta primers and 13 Jbeta primers went into the PCR. Data came from immunoSEQ multiplex PCR; TCRdb stores just in-frame clones and leaves some out. The table shows 150,000 to 200,000 clones, with nearly 80% occurring only once. Sequencing was done on a sample of PBMCs. Receptors were obtained from a woman aged 25 to 39 in good health and CMV-seropositive.

The chain has TRBV5-4 and TRBJ2-3; no clear D gene. This CDR3 contains 13 residues. Trimming removed 0 bases at V and 5 bases at J, with 7 bases between. Germline V lookup: CDR1 SGHNT, CDR2 YYREEE (reference sequence). The CDR3 coding sequence is TGTGCCAGCAGCTTGGGCCCGGGAGATACGCAGTATTTT. Encoded protein: CASSLGPGDTQYF.

The chain joins TRBV28 to TRBJ1-1; D is unresolved. The CDR3 consists of 12 residues. Trimming shortened V by 8 bases and J by 6 bases, and 13 bases separated the two germline ends. Germline CDR1 and CDR2: MDHEN and SYDVKM. For the CDR3, the DNA is TGTGCCAGCGTCAGGCCCCCTGCTGAAGCTTTCTTT. As protein: CASVRPPAEAFF.

This clone was seen a few times. This chain links TRBV7-9 with TRBJ2-5, with D perhaps matching TRBD1 (5 bases). The CDR3 spans 13 residues. The germline V gene has CDR1 SEHNR and CDR2 FQNEAQ (reference sequence). With 10 bases removed from V and 5 bases from J, the gap between germline ends came to 17 bases. CDR3 protein: CAIGAEARETQYF. CDR3 nucleotide sequence: TGTGCCATTGGGGCTGAAGCGCGGGAGACCCAGTACTTC.

This clone occurred a few times. The rearrangement uses TRBV29-1 and TRBJ2-2; maybe TRBD2 (5 bases). V was shortened by 5 bases and J by 7 bases, with 11 bases between the two germline ends. The CDR3 is 12 amino acids. The germline CDR1 and CDR2 sequences are SQVTM and ANQGSEA. As DNA, the CDR3 is TGCAGCGTTCAGGAGGTTAGCGGGGAGCTGTTTTTT. Translation: CSVQEVSGELFF.